This T cell receptor (beta chain) appears in the sequencing data of a study of CXCR4 blockade with PD-1 therapy in pancreatic cancer. Patients who provided the archived tumor blocks had not received neoadjuvant therapy before surgery. Study-wide results and limits: Tumor clonality averaged roughly 0.13 versus 0.045 in healthy blood, not predicting survival.

On this clone itself: Its antigen is unknown.

This table comes from immunoSEQ multiplex PCR, and its TCRdb copy is limited to in-frame clones, with some not included. The sample gives thousands of clones, 35% to 50% of which show up once; around 19% is in the top ten. Germline loops: CDR1 LNHNV, CDR2 YYDKDF (reference sequence). Trimming removed 6 bases from V and 7 bases from J, with 19 bases in between. The CDR3 has 15 amino acids. This TCR derives from a human donor with pancreatic ductal adenocarcinoma. The chain employs TRBV15 and TRBJ2-1; D may be TRBD2 (5 bases). Material: tumor tissue. The CDR3 sequence is CATSMIGGTANEQFF. The CDR3 coding sequence is TGTGCCACCAGTATGATTGGAGGAACAGCTAATGAGCAGTTCTTC. Filled out from reference TRBV15 and TRBJ2-1, the complete variable domain reads DAMVIQNPRYQVTQFGKPVTLSCSQTLNHNVMYWYQQKSSQAPKLLFHYYDKDFNNEADTPDNFQSRRPNTSFCFLDIRSPGLGDTAMYLCATSMIGGTANEQFFGPGTRLTVL.